Below, one TCR beta chain is given with its context. Its cognate antigen is unknown. Using immunoSEQ multiplex PCR, the repertoire was profiled, and TCRdb retains in-frame clones only, with some absent. The sample includes around 80,000 clones, more than 85% of them seen just once. The sample belongs to a study of T cell responses to AZD1222 COVID-19 vaccine. Study-wide points: Rises in breadth and depth of Spike-specific TCRs came after two AZD1222 doses. Females outnumbered males among donors, who were mostly white British; clonal diversity was possibly underestimated.

The CDR3 extends over 16 amino acids. Germline assignment: CDR1 SGHTA and CDR2 FQGNSA. V dropped 6 bases and J dropped 0 bases, with 15 bases sitting between them. The receptor was derived from an adult who received the AZD1222 COVID-19 vaccine. Sequences were derived from peripheral blood, sampled 28 days after the second AZD1222 dose. The chain recombines TRBV7-2 with TRBJ1-5, with D tentatively TRBD1 (6 bases). The DNA of the CDR3 is TGTGCCAGCAGTCCGAGGGGACACTTTAGCAATCAGCCCCAGCATTTT. It specifies CASSPRGHFSNQPQHF.